These T cell receptor beta chains were read from a single sample in a study of blood T cell repertoires in COVID-19. Assay: immunoSEQ multiplex PCR; the TCRdb copy retains only in-frame clones and omits some. Among around 210,000 clones, about nine tenths were seen once, and the ten largest hold 0.78%. The sequenced material came from peripheral blood. The receptors here all came from a woman between 65 and 79 years old with acute or convalescent COVID-19. The CDR3 runs from the conserved cysteine through the conserved F or W. Each record gives: D gene, V gene, J gene, clone size, CDR3 DNA, CDR3 protein. The D gene is left open where the match is weak. Expanded clones are given a class, and other clones once, few, many or no size at all.

TRBD2	TRBV5-6	TRBJ2-2	.	TGTGCCAGCAGCCGAAATCCGGGACTAGCGAACACCGGGGAGCTGTTTTTT	CASSRNPGLANTGELFF
.	TRBV3-1/TRBV3-2	TRBJ2-7	.	TGTGCCAGCAGCCAAGGGGGCATCGTCGCCTACGAGCAGTACTTC	CASSQGGIVAYEQYF
.	TRBV6-5	TRBJ2-7	.	TGTGCCAGCAGTTACTCGCGCCAGGGAGGTGGCGAGCAGTACTTC	CASSYSRQGGGEQYF
.	TRBV18	TRBJ1-1	.	TGTGCCAGCTCACGACAAGTGAACACTGAAGCTTTCTTT	CASSRQVNTEAFF
.	TRBV19	TRBJ2-4	once	TGTGCCAGTAGTACCGGGGGCAGGGGGGCGGACATTCAGTACTTC	CASSTGGRGADIQYF
.	TRBV2	TRBJ2-3	.	TGTGCCAGCAGTGCCAAAAATACGCAGTATTTT	CASSAKNTQYF
.	TRBV2	TRBJ2-3	few	TGTGCCAGCAGTCTATCTAGACAGCCTAGCACAGATACGCAGTATTTT	CASSLSRQPSTDTQYF
.	TRBV5-1	TRBJ1-2	.	TGCGCCAGCAGCTATCAAGGGGGTGCTATGGAGCATGGCCACACCTTC	CASSYQGGAMEHGHTF
TRBD1	TRBV7-6	TRBJ1-5	.	TGTGCCAGCAGCTTAGACAGGGGGCCGAATCAGCCCCAGCATTTT	CASSLDRGPNQPQHF
.	TRBV7-2	TRBJ2-1	.	TGTGCCAGCAGCTTAACGGTCAATGAGCAGTTCTTC	CASSLTVNEQFF
.	TRBV7-2	TRBJ2-2	.	TGTGCCAGCAGCTTCGGGGGAGTGGTGACCGGGGAGCTGTTTTTT	CASSFGGVVTGELFF
.	TRBV7-2	TRBJ1-2	.	TGTGCCAGCAGCCCAATTGACAGGGGCTACACCTTC	CASSPIDRGYTF